The clone carrying this TCR beta chain was found once. The source of the sample is a study of shared clonotypes between healthy human individuals. Method: immunoSEQ multiplex PCR; TCRdb's copy keeps in-frame clones and lacks some. The table includes 2.3 million or so clones, over 90% detected once. CDR1 is MNHNS, CDR2 SASEGT, per germline. The CDR3 consists of 15 residues. V was shortened by 7 bases and J by 0 bases, with 16 bases between the two germline ends. The chain joins TRBV6-1 to TRBJ2-7; D might be TRBD2 (5 bases). The specimen was naive CD4+ T cells from PBMCs. The subset here: CD45RA+ positively selected. This clonotype was sampled from a man aged 18 to 35 in good health. Some clones in this sample may be carry-over from other donors' samples. The CDR3 DNA reads TGTGCCAGCAACCTGGGGAGTAGAAGCTCCTACGAGCAGTACTTC. Protein: CASNLGSRSSYEQYF.